The sequence of this T cell receptor (beta chain) was determined in a study of tumor-infiltrating lymphocytes in primary liver carcinoma. Looking at the study overall: The neoplasms were of stage T1-T3 N0M0, with dimensions of roughly 4.2 to 10 cm across. Study findings and constraints: For tumor-adjacent and tumor-blood pairs, overlap was less than that seen for tumor region pairs. With p = 0.039, the top-250-clone fraction in tumors significantly exceeded that in blood.

In the case of this clonotype: The antigen is unknown. One end of the junction varies from germline; a read error may be responsible.

In germline, CDR1 is KGHSH, CDR2 LQKENI. CDR3 length: 14 residues. Extraction of RNA together with DNA used 20-30 mg of unsorted bulk tissue. HBV chronically infected the treatment-naive patients. With about 470 ng total RNA as template and a constant-region primer, TCR beta cDNA was made. A slightly modified ARM-PCR protocol with three nested multiplex PCR rounds produced these TCR beta libraries. PCR rounds one and two used TRBV1-TRBV30 forward primers with a C-beta reverse primer for about 9 cycles each. Each CDR3 protein is one row after TCRdb ran MiXCR on the multiplex PCR reads. The sample contains about 120,000 distinct CDR3 sequences, 65% to 75% of which appear only once.

The sequencing input was tumor-adjacent normal liver tissue. The chain combines TRBV18 with TRBJ2-3; tentative D call: TRBD1 (5 bases). This receptor was identified in a woman aged 60 to 75 with primary liver carcinoma and hepatitis B virus infection. CDR3 nucleotide sequence: TGTGCCAGCACACCAGGGATCAACACAGATACGCAGTATTTT. Residues: CASTPGINTDTQYF.